This is a list of T cell receptor beta chains from one sample in a study of cytomegalovirus exposure and HLA in healthy donors. Here immunoSEQ multiplex PCR was the method, and the copy in TCRdb shows in-frame clones only, minus some. The sample has roughly 120,000 clones, approximately 67% seen once. Sequencing used PBMCs. These receptors all come from a man between 18 and 35 years old in good health and CMV-seropositive. Both conserved end residues are part of each CDR3. The D gene is left open where the match is weak. The listing skips clone size in some rows; elsewhere it reads once, few, many or a size class.

size	D	V	J	DNA	CDR3
few	NA	TRBV7-2	TRBJ1-4	TGTGCCAGCAGCTTACATCCGCAGGAAAAACTGTTTTTT	CASSLHPQEKLFF
NA	NA	TRBV5-1	TRBJ2-5	TGCGCCAGCAGCTTGGAGTACAGGAAAGAGACCCAGTACTTC	CASSLEYRKETQYF
NA	NA	TRBV30	TRBJ1-1	TGTGCCTGGAGTTTAAAACTGAAACGGGACACTGAAGCTTTCTTT	CAWSLKLKRDTEAFF
NA	NA	TRBV28	TRBJ1-1	TGTGCCAGCAGCAACAGGAACACTGAAGCTTTCTTT	CASSNRNTEAFF
once	TRBD2	TRBV7-2	TRBJ2-5	TGTGCCAGCAGCTTAGCGATCGGCGGGGGGGAAGAGACCCAGTACTTC	CASSLAIGGGEETQYF
once	NA	TRBV5-1	TRBJ2-3	TGCGCCAGCAGCCTAGAAGCAAATGCCCCAGATACGCAGTATTTT	CASSLEANAPDTQYF
NA	NA	TRBV29-1	TRBJ1-3	TGCAGCGTTGAAGATAGAAGTTCTGGAAACACCATATATTTT	CSVEDRSSGNTIYF
once	NA	TRBV9	TRBJ2-1	TGTGCCAGCAGCGTATGGGGGCAGGCCATCTACAATGAGCAGTTCTTC	CASSVWGQAIYNEQFF
few	NA	TRBV11-3	TRBJ1-1	TGTGCCAGCAGCGGGGGAGGCCTTGAAGCTTTCTTT	CASSGGGLEAFF
few	TRBD1	TRBV6-4	TRBJ2-1	TGTGCCAGCAGTGAAGCAGGGGGCACCTACAATGAGCAGTTCTTC	CASSEAGGTYNEQFF
NA	TRBD2	TRBV2	TRBJ2-2	TGTGCCAGCAGTGAGGTGGCGGGGGCCGGGGAGCTGTTTTTT	CASSEVAGAGELFF
few	TRBD2	TRBV4-2	TRBJ2-2	TGTGCCAGCAGCCAAGATACACTAGCGGGGAACACCGGGGAGCTGTTTTTT	CASSQDTLAGNTGELFF
NA	NA	TRBV28	TRBJ2-4	TGTGCCAGCGCCCCCAGCGCGGGGGCCTCCATTCAGTACTTC	CASAPSAGASIQYF
NA	NA	TRBV5-6	TRBJ1-6	TGTGCCAGCAATGGCGGTCCGGGGGTTAATTCACCCCTCCACTTT	CASNGGPGVNSPLHF
NA	TRBD2	TRBV14	TRBJ2-7	TGTGCCAGCAGCCATTTAGCGGGGGAGGCCTACGAGCAGTACTTC	CASSHLAGEAYEQYF
NA	NA	TRBV5-6	TRBJ1-1	TGTGCCAGCAGCTACCCGACAGGGAACACTGAAGCTTTCTTT	CASSYPTGNTEAFF
NA	TRBD1	TRBV10-3	TRBJ2-2	TGTGCCATCAGTGAAGGCTCAGGGGGACGCGGCGGGGAGCTGTTTTTT	CAISEGSGGRGGELFF
NA	NA	TRBV29-1	TRBJ1-2	TGCAGCGTCCCCTGGGAGGGGATAGGCTACACCTTC	CSVPWEGIGYTF
NA	NA	TRBV2	TRBJ2-1	TGTGCCACCAGGGCTGGGGCGCGGAATGAGCAGTTCTTC	CATRAGARNEQFF
NA	NA	TRBV28	TRBJ1-6	TGTGCCAGCAGTCCAACCCAACGGGGGAGCCCCCTCCACTTT	CASSPTQRGSPLHF
few	TRBD2	TRBV2	TRBJ2-2	TGTGCCAGCAGTGTGTGGGGCGGGGGGGCCTCAGGGGAGCTGTTTTTT	CASSVWGGGASGELFF
NA	NA	TRBV9	TRBJ1-4	TGTGCCAGCACCTCCGGCCGGGGTATAGATGAAAAACTGTTTTTT	CASTSGRGIDEKLFF